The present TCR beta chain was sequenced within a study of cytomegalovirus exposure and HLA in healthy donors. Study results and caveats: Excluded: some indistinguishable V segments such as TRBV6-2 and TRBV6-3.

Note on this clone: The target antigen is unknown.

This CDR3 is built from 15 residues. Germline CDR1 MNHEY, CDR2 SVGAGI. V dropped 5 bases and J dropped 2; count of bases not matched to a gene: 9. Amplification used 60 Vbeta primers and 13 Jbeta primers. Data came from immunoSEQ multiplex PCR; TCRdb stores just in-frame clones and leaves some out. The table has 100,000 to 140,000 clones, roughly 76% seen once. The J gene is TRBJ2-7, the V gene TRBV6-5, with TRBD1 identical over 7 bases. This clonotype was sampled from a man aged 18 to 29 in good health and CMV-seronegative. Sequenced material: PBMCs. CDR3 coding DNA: TGTGCCAGCAGTCCGTGGGGACAGTCCGCCTACGAGCAGTACTTC. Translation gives CASSPWGQSAYEQYF.